The T cell receptor (beta chain) under discussion was sequenced for a study of blood T cell repertoires in COVID-19. Study-level background: Acute and convalescent COVID-19 specimens originated in the United States, Italy and Spain.

This clone was found a few times. Germline V CDR1 and CDR2: SEHNR, FQNEAQ (reference sequence). Trimming left V 1 base short and J 3 bases short, with 12 bases between. The CDR3 extends over 15 amino acids. Original data processing: Cell counts per sample came from amplifying reference gene primers. TCRdb keeps only in-frame clones here, not all; method: immunoSEQ multiplex PCR. V and J calls and clone size come straight from that table; D and trimming were deduced from the DNA. The profile shows tens of thousands of clones, roughly 79% of them singletons. This TCR was sampled from a man older than 75 with acute or convalescent COVID-19. This sequence joins TRBV7-9 and TRBJ1-2, with D uncertain. Sequenced input: peripheral blood. The CDR3 loop is CASSLGSTDYYGYTF. For the CDR3, the DNA is TGTGCCAGCAGCTTAGGGTCGACGGACTACTATGGCTACACCTTC.